These T cell receptor beta chains were read from a single sample in a study of Ad26.COV2.S vaccination and SARS-CoV-2 variants. TCRdb keeps only in-frame clones here, not all; method: immunoSEQ multiplex PCR. Here the sample spans about 320,000 clones, roughly 90% being singletons. The sequences come from peripheral blood, collected in a trial of Ad26.COV2.S vaccine versus placebo. The receptors here all came from a person between 18 and 59 years old who received the Ad26.COV2.S COVID-19 vaccine or a placebo. Both conserved end residues are part of each CDR3. Each record gives: clone size, D gene, CDR3 length, J gene, V gene, CDR3 DNA, CDR3 protein. The D gene is left open where the match is weak. The size of a clone is reported for some rows only, either as once, few or many, or as a class for expanded clones.

NA NA 13 TRBJ2-2 TRBV4-3 TGCGCCAGCAGCCGAGACTTTACCGGGGAGCTGTTTTTT CASSRDFTGELFF
once TRBD2 17 TRBJ2-1 TRBV7-2 TGTGCCAGCAGCACAGGACTAGCGGGGGGGCCATACAATGAGCAGTTCTTC CASSTGLAGGPYNEQFF
NA NA 14 TRBJ2-7 TRBV7-2 TGTGCCAGCAGCCCTTATAGTCCGTTCTACGAGCAGTACTTC CASSPYSPFYEQYF
NA NA 18 TRBJ2-3 TRBV18 TGTGCCAGCTCACCACCCAGGGACACCATCTTTAGCACAGATACGCAGTATTTT CASSPPRDTIFSTDTQYF
NA TRBD2 15 TRBJ2-7 TRBV7-2 TGTGCCAGCAGCTCGGGGGGAGCGGGGGTCTACGAGCAGTACTTC CASSSGGAGVYEQYF
few NA 12 TRBJ2-3 TRBV6-5 TGTGCCAGCGGTCCCGTACTTGATACGCAGTATTTT CASGPVLDTQYF
NA TRBD1 16 TRBJ1-1 TRBV6-2/TRBV6-3 TGTGCCAGCAGTCATGGACAGGGGAAGGAGAACACTGAAGCTTTCTTT CASSHGQGKENTEAFF
NA NA 12 TRBJ2-4 TRBV7-8 TGTGCCAGCAGCCTTCACCAAGGCATTCAGTACTTC CASSLHQGIQYF
NA NA 14 TRBJ2-2 TRBV7-9 TGTGCCAGCAGCTTATCAGTGAACACCGGGGAGCTGTTTTTT CASSLSVNTGELFF
NA NA 15 TRBJ2-1 TRBV18 TGTGCCAGCTCAGGTCCGGGGGTTAGGTACAATGAGCAGTTCTTC CASSGPGVRYNEQFF
NA NA 13 TRBJ1-3 TRBV2 TGTGCCAACCGACATGTCTCTGGAAACACCATATATTTT CANRHVSGNTIYF
NA NA 15 TRBJ2-6 TRBV18 TGTGCCAGCTCCCGGGGTAGCTCTGGGGCCAACGTCCTGACTTTC CASSRGSSGANVLTF
once NA 15 TRBJ1-2 TRBV7-2 TGTGCCAGCAGCCTTACGGGCGGGGCTGACTATGGCTACACCTTC CASSLTGGADYGYTF
NA NA 13 TRBJ2-2 TRBV3-1/TRBV3-2 TGTGCCAGCAGCCCGCAGGGGATAGGGGAGCTGTTTTTT CASSPQGIGELFF
NA NA 14 TRBJ1-1 TRBV5-6 TGTGCCAGCAGCATGCCTAGGGGTAACACTGAAGCTTTCTTT CASSMPRGNTEAFF
NA NA 15 TRBJ1-2 TRBV5-1 TGCGCCAGCAGCTCGGCCGGAGGGTTCGGCTATGGCTACACCTTC CASSSAGGFGYGYTF
NA NA 16 TRBJ1-5 TRBV27 TGTGCCAGCAGTTTATCTGCACCGGGCCCACATCAGCCCCAGCATTTT CASSLSAPGPHQPQHF